A selection of T cell receptor beta chains follows, all from one sample in a study of blood T cells in healthy people across ages. Via MiXCR, TCRdb re-called the 5' RACE reads, giving one row per CDR3 protein. This sample has around 800,000 distinct CDR3 sequences, with roughly 24% found just once. The same sample was also used in a study of T cells of mothers and their children.

Sequenced input: blood. The receptors shown here come from a boy between 10 and 17 years old in good health. The CDR3 runs from the conserved cysteine through the conserved F or W. The D gene is left open where the match is weak. The size field is filled for only some rows; it gives once, few, many or a size class.

J gene	V gene	clone size	D gene	CDR3 protein	CDR3 DNA
TRBJ2-5	TRBV25-1	few	.	CASSEGTSWGETQYF	TGTGCCAGCAGTGAGGGTACTAGCTGGGGGGAGACCCAGTACTTC
TRBJ2-7	TRBV4-2	few	.	CASSQETSYEQYF	TGTGCCAGCAGCCAAGAGACTAGTTACGAGCAGTACTTC
TRBJ2-3	TRBV29-1	.	.	CSVEITGPSTDTQYF	TGCAGCGTTGAAATTACAGGCCCAAGCACAGATACGCAGTATTTT
TRBJ2-7	TRBV20-1	.	TRBD1	CSARDVRDSYEQYF	TGCAGTGCTAGAGATGTCCGGGACAGCTACGAGCAGTACTTC
TRBJ2-1	TRBV7-9	.	.	CASSPGGAGGNNEQFF	TGTGCCAGCAGCCCAGGAGGGGCAGGGGGAAACAATGAGCAGTTCTTC
TRBJ1-3	TRBV12-3/TRBV12-4	.	.	CASSLSSSGNTIYF	TGTGCCAGCAGCCTCAGTTCCTCTGGAAACACCATATATTTT
TRBJ2-7	TRBV27	.	TRBD2	CASSADGLALSYEQYF	TGTGCCAGCAGTGCCGACGGACTAGCGCTCTCCTACGAGCAGTACTTC
TRBJ2-5	TRBV7-2	.	TRBD2	CASSLAAGTTEETQYF	TGTGCCAGCAGTCTAGCCGCTGGGACTACGGAAGAGACCCAGTACTTC
TRBJ2-5	TRBV12-3/TRBV12-4	.	.	CASSGDGWTETQYF	TGTGCCAGCAGTGGGGACGGTTGGACGGAGACCCAGTACTTC
TRBJ2-1	TRBV27	.	.	CASSPLTAGVGNEQFF	TGTGCCAGCAGTCCTCTGACGGCAGGGGTGGGCAATGAGCAGTTCTTC
TRBJ2-6	TRBV12-5	.	.	CASGLVRGISGSGANVLTF	TGTGCTAGTGGTTTGGTACGGGGGATTTCAGGGTCTGGGGCCAACGTCCTGACTTTC
TRBJ1-5	TRBV6-5	.	.	CASSYPSKGTVSNQPQHF	TGTGCCAGCAGTTACCCCTCGAAAGGGACCGTGAGCAATCAGCCCCAGCATTTT
TRBJ2-3	TRBV3-1	few	TRBD2	CASSQLLAGVDTQYF	TGTGCCAGCAGCCAACTACTAGCGGGGGTGGATACGCAGTATTTT
TRBJ2-3	TRBV9	few	TRBD2	CASSVEPSGAYTDTQYF	TGTGCCAGCAGCGTAGAGCCTAGCGGGGCGTACACAGATACGCAGTATTTT
TRBJ2-5	TRBV10-3	few	TRBD2	CAISVERGETQYF	TGTGCCATCAGTGTTGAGCGGGGAGAGACCCAGTACTTC
TRBJ1-1	TRBV27	.	.	CASSLLMGGTEAFF	TGTGCCAGCAGTTTATTAATGGGGGGGACTGAAGCTTTCTTT
TRBJ2-1	TRBV3-1	.	.	CASSQEGNPQFF	TGTGCCAGCAGCCAAGAGGGCAACCCGCAGTTCTTC
TRBJ2-5	TRBV5-1	few	.	CASSSSRAQGTQYF	TGCGCCAGCAGCTCGTCCAGGGCACAAGGGACCCAGTACTTC
TRBJ2-7	TRBV12-3/TRBV12-4	.	.	CASSIAYEQYF	TGTGCCAGCAGTATAGCCTACGAGCAGTACTTC
TRBJ2-2	TRBV14	few	.	CASSQSFRRQANTGELFF	TGTGCCAGCAGCCAAAGTTTTCGGAGACAGGCGAACACCGGGGAGCTGTTTTTT
TRBJ2-5	TRBV24-1	.	.	CATSESPGPGRTQYF	TGTGCCACCAGTGAGTCTCCGGGACCGGGGAGGACCCAGTACTTC
TRBJ2-3	TRBV4-2	few	TRBD2	CASSSPSGGALDTQYF	TGTGCCAGCAGCTCACCCAGCGGGGGGGCCTTGGATACGCAGTATTTT
TRBJ2-3	TRBV7-3	few	.	CASSLSGAWDTQYF	TGTGCCAGCAGCTTAAGTGGGGCTTGGGATACGCAGTATTTT
TRBJ2-1	TRBV20-1	.	.	CSASAEGAYNEQFF	TGCAGTGCTAGTGCTGAGGGGGCCTACAATGAGCAGTTCTTC
TRBJ2-2	TRBV12-3/TRBV12-4	few	.	CAILEGGNTGELFF	TGTGCCATCCTTGAGGGGGGGAACACCGGGGAGCTGTTTTTT
TRBJ1-3	TRBV27	few	.	CASSWGAENTIYF	TGTGCCAGCAGTTGGGGGGCCGAAAACACCATATATTTT
TRBJ2-6	TRBV5-1	few	.	CASDRPGANVLTF	TGCGCCAGTGACAGGCCTGGGGCCAACGTCCTGACTTTC
TRBJ2-7	TRBV12-3/TRBV12-4	.	.	CASSSGGGPLEQYF	TGTGCCAGCAGTTCCGGAGGGGGCCCTCTCGAGCAGTACTTC
TRBJ2-7	TRBV28	few	TRBD2	CASTKKLLAGGWGSYEQYF	TGTGCCAGCACCAAAAAATTACTAGCGGGGGGTTGGGGATCCTACGAGCAGTACTTC
TRBJ2-1	TRBV5-6	few	.	CACIPGSEQFF	TGTGCCTGCATCCCGGGGAGTGAGCAGTTCTTC
TRBJ2-7	TRBV12-3/TRBV12-4	.	.	CASSGSRQAREQYF	TGTGCCAGCAGCGGCTCCAGACAGGCGCGGGAGCAGTACTTC
TRBJ2-7	TRBV18	few	.	CASSPTGFEQYF	TGTGCCAGCTCACCTACAGGGTTCGAGCAGTACTTC